One and the same sample provided the 19 T cell receptor beta chains below, sequenced in a study of blood T cells in healthy people across ages. A sample-barcoded 5' primer and a J-beta primer mix were used in a second PCR of about 7 to 11 cycles. TCRdb processed the 5' RACE reads anew with MiXCR; each CDR3 protein has one entry. The sample lists under 850,000 distinct CDR3 sequences, 30% to 45% seen once, with 10% to 15% in the top ten. Sequenced: blood. The receptors come from a man between 18 and 29 years old in good health.

This chain connects TRBV4-3 to TRBJ2-3; 7 bases map to TRBD1. V was clipped by 4 bases and J by 9 bases; unmatched bases: 4. Germline loops: CDR1 LGHNA, CDR2 YSLEER. The CDR3 is 12 residues long. DNA for the CDR3: TGCGCCAGCAGCCTCCACAGGGGAACGCAGTATTTT. The encoded protein is CASSLHRGTQYF.

This clonotype was seen a handful of times. The chain employs TRBV7-6 and TRBJ1-1; no clear D gene. The CDR3 spans 15 residues. The V gene lost 6 bases and the J gene lost 1 base, with 15 bases spanning the gap. The germline gives CDR1 SGHVS, CDR2 FNYEAQ. The CDR3: CASRPEATKNTEAFF. The CDR3 nucleotides are TGTGCCAGCAGACCCGAAGCTACCAAGAACACTGAAGCTTTCTTT.

This rearrangement joins TRBV7-3 to TRBJ1-1; weak D call: TRBD1 (6 bases). This CDR3 spans 16 amino acids. Germline V gene lookup returns CDR1 SGHTA and CDR2 FQGTGA. Trimming cost V 1 base and J 0 bases, with 12 bases left between them. For the CDR3, the DNA is TGTGCCAGCAGCTTAATGGCAGGGGCCGTGAACACTGAAGCTTTCTTT. This translates into CASSLMAGAVNTEAFF.

This clonotype was seen at least ten times. The chain couples TRBV12-3 or TRBV12-4 to TRBJ1-4; D unclear. Trimming removed 8 bases from V and 6 bases from J, with 19 bases in between. The CDR3 runs to 15 residues. CDR3: CASPREGQRDEKLFF. CDR3 DNA sequence: TGTGCCAGCCCGCGTGAGGGTCAACGGGATGAAAAACTGTTTTTT.

In its sample, this clonotype was seen many times. The chain recombines TRBV2 with TRBJ2-1; D remains unclear. Per germline, CDR1 SNHLY and CDR2 FYNNEI. The germline V and J ends were trimmed by 4 bases and 4 bases, with 8 bases remaining between them. The length of the CDR3 is 13 residues. Here the CDR3 reads CASSVQTYNEQFF. DNA for the CDR3: TGTGCCAGCAGTGTTCAGACTTACAATGAGCAGTTCTTC.

This clonotype was seen only a few times. The chain carries TRBV12-5 and TRBJ2-3, with 15 bases matching TRBD2. V dropped 6 bases and J dropped 1; count of bases not matched to a gene: 5. The germline CDR1 and CDR2 sequences are LGHNT and FRNRAP. The CDR3 is made up of 17 amino acids. This CDR3 reads CASGGLAGGLGTDTQYF. The CDR3 coding sequence is TGTGCTAGTGGCGGACTAGCGGGGGGGCTTGGCACAGATACGCAGTATTTT.

The V gene is TRBV7-8, the J gene TRBJ1-5; D is undetermined. Germline V gives CDR1 SGHVS, CDR2 FQNEAQ. The CDR3 has 17 amino acids. V lost 4 bases to trimming and J lost 6 bases, with 22 bases between them. In nucleotides, the CDR3 is TGTGCCAGCAGCTCCCGGGCCCTTACAGCAGGAGGTCAGCCCCAGCATTTT. The encoded protein is CASSSRALTAGGQPQHF.

The V and J genes are TRBV7-2 and TRBJ1-5, with 10 positions matching TRBD1. CDR3 length: 23 amino acids. V was clipped by 0 bases and J by 2 bases; unmatched bases: 22. The germline V gene has CDR1 SGHTA and CDR2 FQGNSA. The CDR3: CASSLAIVLEDRGYKRCNQPQHF. CDR3 bases: TGTGCCAGCAGCTTAGCGATCGTACTTGAGGACAGGGGGTATAAACGTTGCAATCAGCCCCAGCATTTT.

This chain uses TRBV6-2 or TRBV6-3 with TRBJ1-1, with D possibly matching TRBD1 (5 bases). Germline values: CDR1 MNHEY, CDR2 SVGEGT. This CDR3 contains 14 residues. Trimming removed 2 bases from V and 6 bases from J, with 13 bases in between. The CDR3 region is CASSYGGGRPEAFF. CDR3 sequence (DNA): TGTGCCAGCAGTTACGGCGGGGGTCGGCCTGAAGCTTTCTTT.

CDR3 bases: TGTGCCAGCAGCTTACCCCGGGGAGAGAGCTATGGCTACACCTTC. It specifies CASSLPRGESYGYTF. The chain couples TRBV7-2 to TRBJ1-2; no clear D. The CDR3 covers 15 residues. V was clipped by 2 bases and J by 4 bases, with 14 bases between them. Germline lookup yields CDR1 SGHTA and CDR2 FQGNSA.

CDR3: CASSTLERGSNQPQHF. The CDR3 DNA sequence: TGTGCCAGCAGTACACTGGAGCGCGGGAGCAATCAGCCCCAGCATTTT. The V and J genes are TRBV27 and TRBJ1-5; D is uncertain. Trimming cost V 5 bases and J 1 base, with 15 bases left between them. This CDR3 has 16 amino acids. Germline assignment: CDR1 MNHEY and CDR2 SMNVEV (reference sequence).

The table lists this clonotype with a few counts. The rearrangement joins TRBV7-2 to TRBJ2-1; D call uncertain. The V gene lost 3 bases and the J gene lost 0 bases, with 15 bases spanning the gap. Looked up from germline, CDR1 is SGHTA and CDR2 is FQGNSA. This CDR3 has 17 residues. CDR3 coding DNA: TGTGCCAGCAGCTTCAATCCGGTTTTAAGCTCCTACAATGAGCAGTTCTTC. It encodes CASSFNPVLSSYNEQFF.

J is TRBJ1-2 and V is TRBV2; no firm D call. Per germline, CDR1 SNHLY and CDR2 FYNNEI. Trimming left V 6 bases short and J 3 bases short, with 5 bases between. The CDR3 loop spans 11 amino acids. The CDR3 protein is CASRADYGYTF. The CDR3 DNA reads TGTGCCAGCAGAGCAGACTATGGCTACACCTTC.

This clonotype was counted a few times. This chain uses TRBV6-5 with TRBJ1-6; 8 positions agree with TRBD1. The J segment lost 12 bases and the V segment lost 5 bases, leaving 6 bases of the junction unmatched. The CDR3 runs 13 residues. The germline V gene has CDR1 MNHEY and CDR2 SVGAGI. The chain's CDR3 is CASSPRTGQPLHF. As DNA, the CDR3 is TGTGCCAGCAGTCCGAGGACAGGGCAACCCCTCCACTTT.

In this sample, this clonotype turned up many times. The chain employs TRBV27 and TRBJ2-5; D not certain. V shed 1 base and J shed 0 bases, with 3 bases lying between them. The germline CDR1 and CDR2 sequences are MNHEY and SMNVEV (reference sequence). The CDR3 is 13 amino acids. CDR3 DNA sequence: TGTGCCAGCAGTTTATGGAACCAAGAGACCCAGTACTTC. The encoded protein is CASSLWNQETQYF.

The J gene is TRBJ1-5, the V gene TRBV12-3 or TRBV12-4; D not certain. This CDR3 spans 15 amino acids. V lost 3 bases, J lost 8 bases, and 17 bases lay in between. In DNA, the CDR3 is TGTGCCAGCAGTTTGGGCGCCTCTAAGGCTGAGCCCCAGCATTTT. This translates into CASSLGASKAEPQHF.

The chain links TRBV12-3 or TRBV12-4 to TRBJ2-5, with no clear D. The CDR3 has 18 amino acids. V shed 6 bases and J shed 11 bases, with 34 bases lying between them. The CDR3 DNA reads TGTGCCAGCAGCCCCTTAGGAAGCGCTGGATTTGCGTACAATGAGCAGTACTTC. It yields the protein CASSPLGSAGFAYNEQYF.

The chain uses TRBV27 and TRBJ2-7, with D possibly matching TRBD2 (5 bases). V dropped 5 bases and J dropped 5 bases, with 16 bases sitting between them. The CDR3 has 14 amino acids. CDR1 is MNHEY, CDR2 SMNVEV, per germline (reference sequence). CDR3 loop: CASSAGGRRDEQYF. DNA for the CDR3: TGTGCCAGCAGTGCCGGAGGAAGACGTGACGAGCAGTACTTC.

The chain is built from TRBV6-5 and TRBJ1-2, with 8 positions matching TRBD1. In germline, CDR1 is MNHEY, CDR2 SVGAGI. J was trimmed by 5 bases and V by 2 bases; bases with no gene match: 7. The CDR3 loop spans 15 amino acids. The CDR3 is CASSYGQGMGYGYTF. As DNA, the CDR3 is TGTGCCAGCAGTTACGGACAGGGAATGGGATATGGCTACACCTTC.